The TCR beta chain under discussion was sequenced for a study of blood T cell repertoires in COVID-19. Study information: The United States, Italy and Spain supplied acute and convalescent COVID-19 samples. In each case, the material was cDNA or gDNA derived from T cells, B-cell-depleted T cells, or PBMCs.

Original analysis: Amplification of reference gene primers was used by the study to estimate nucleated cell counts. Measured with immunoSEQ multiplex PCR; TCRdb has only the in-frame clones, and not every one. Clonal size and the V and J genes are those of that table, whereas D and trimming came from the DNA. The profile shows 150,000 or so clones, roughly nine tenths of them singletons. With 4 bases removed from V and 3 bases from J, the gap between germline ends came to 13 bases. The CDR3 sequence is 15 residues long. Germline loops: CDR1 SGDLS, CDR2 YYNGEE. This chain joins TRBV9 and TRBJ1-4; D unclear. This sequence originates from a man aged 18 to 30 with acute or convalescent COVID-19. Sequenced: peripheral blood. DNA of the CDR3: TGTGCCAGCAGCCCAAGCAACCTTCCTAATGAAAAACTGTTTTTT. Its protein product is CASSPSNLPNEKLFF.